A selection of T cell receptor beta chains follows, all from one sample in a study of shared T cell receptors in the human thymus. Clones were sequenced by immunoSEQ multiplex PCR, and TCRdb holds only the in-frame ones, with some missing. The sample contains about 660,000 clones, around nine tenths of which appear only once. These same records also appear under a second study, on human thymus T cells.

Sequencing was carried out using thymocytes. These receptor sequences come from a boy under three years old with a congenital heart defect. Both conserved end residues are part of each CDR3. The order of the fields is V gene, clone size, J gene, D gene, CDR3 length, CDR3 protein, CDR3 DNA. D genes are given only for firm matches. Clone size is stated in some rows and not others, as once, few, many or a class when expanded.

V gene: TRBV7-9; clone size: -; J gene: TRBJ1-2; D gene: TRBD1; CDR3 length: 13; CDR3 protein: CASSPQGNYGYTF; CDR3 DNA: TGTGCCAGCAGCCCACAGGGGAACTATGGCTACACCTTC
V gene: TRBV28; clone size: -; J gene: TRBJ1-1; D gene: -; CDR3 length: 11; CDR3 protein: CASSLRGGSFF; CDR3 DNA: TGTGCCAGCAGTTTAAGGGGGGGTTCTTTCTTT
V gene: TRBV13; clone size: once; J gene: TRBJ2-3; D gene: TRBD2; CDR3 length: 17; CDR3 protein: CASSAARREGGTDTQYF; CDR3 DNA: TGTGCCAGCAGCGCCGCTAGGCGGGAGGGGGGCACAGATACGCAGTATTTT
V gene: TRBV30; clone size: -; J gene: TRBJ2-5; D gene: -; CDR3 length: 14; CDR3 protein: CAWSMGAEQETQYF; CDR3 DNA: TGTGCCTGGAGTATGGGGGCTGAGCAAGAGACCCAGTACTTC
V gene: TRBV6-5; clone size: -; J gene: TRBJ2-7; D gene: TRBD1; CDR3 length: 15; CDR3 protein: CASSPGAGGSYEQYF; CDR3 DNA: TGTGCCAGCAGCCCCGGGGCAGGGGGCAGTTACGAGCAGTACTTC
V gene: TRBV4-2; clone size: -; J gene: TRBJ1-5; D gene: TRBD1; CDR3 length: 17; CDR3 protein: CASSQDSTQGTRQPQHF; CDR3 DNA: TGTGCCAGCAGCCAAGATAGTACACAGGGGACACGGCAGCCCCAGCATTTT
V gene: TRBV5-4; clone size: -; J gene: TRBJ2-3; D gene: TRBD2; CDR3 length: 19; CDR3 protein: CASSAPLGGSGFSTDTQYF; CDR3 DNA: TGTGCCAGCAGCGCACCGCTGGGCGGGAGCGGATTTAGCACAGATACGCAGTATTTT
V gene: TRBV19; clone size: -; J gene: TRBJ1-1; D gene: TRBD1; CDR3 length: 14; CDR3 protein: CASSTLKGTGKAFF; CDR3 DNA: TGTGCCAGTAGTACCTTAAAGGGGACAGGGAAAGCTTTCTTT
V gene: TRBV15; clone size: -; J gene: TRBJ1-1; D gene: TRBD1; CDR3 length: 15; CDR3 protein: CATSYSQGLSRRAFF; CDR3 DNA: TGTGCCACCAGCTACTCACAGGGGCTCAGCCGGCGGGCTTTCTTT
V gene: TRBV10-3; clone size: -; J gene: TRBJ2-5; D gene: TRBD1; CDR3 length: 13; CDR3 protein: CAVRDRGQETQYF; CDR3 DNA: TGTGCCGTAAGGGACAGGGGACAAGAGACCCAGTACTTC
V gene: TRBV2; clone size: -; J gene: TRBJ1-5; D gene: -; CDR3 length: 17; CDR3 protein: CASSEAPGDGNNQPQHF; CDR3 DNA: TGTGCCAGCAGTGAAGCGCCCGGGGATGGAAACAATCAGCCCCAGCATTTT
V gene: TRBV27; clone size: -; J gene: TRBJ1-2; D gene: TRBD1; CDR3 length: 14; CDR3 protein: CASSGTGLTYGYTF; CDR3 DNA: TGTGCCAGCAGTGGGACAGGGCTCACCTATGGCTACACCTTC
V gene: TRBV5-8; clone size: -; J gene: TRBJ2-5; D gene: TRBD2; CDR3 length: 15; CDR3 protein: CASKTSGRAQETQYF; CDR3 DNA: TGTGCCAGCAAGACTAGCGGGAGGGCCCAGGAGACCCAGTACTTC
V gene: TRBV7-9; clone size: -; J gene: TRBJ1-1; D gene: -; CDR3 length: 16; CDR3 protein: CASSFWGTKGSTEAFF; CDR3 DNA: TGTGCCAGCAGCTTTTGGGGGACAAAGGGGAGCACTGAAGCTTTCTTT
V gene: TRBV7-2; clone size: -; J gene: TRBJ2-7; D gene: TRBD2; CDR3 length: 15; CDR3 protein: CASSLEAGDYYEQYF; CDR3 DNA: TGTGCCAGCAGCTTAGAAGCGGGAGATTACTACGAGCAGTACTTC
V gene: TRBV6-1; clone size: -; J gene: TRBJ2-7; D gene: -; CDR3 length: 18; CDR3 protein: CASSEALFTSATSYEQYF; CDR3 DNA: TGTGCCAGCAGTGAAGCCCTCTTCACTAGTGCTACCTCCTACGAGCAGTACTTC
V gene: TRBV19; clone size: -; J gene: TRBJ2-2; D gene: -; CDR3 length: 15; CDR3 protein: CASRRWCKAAGELFF; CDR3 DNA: TGTGCCAGTCGGCGCTGGTGTAAAGCGGCCGGGGAGCTGTTTTTT
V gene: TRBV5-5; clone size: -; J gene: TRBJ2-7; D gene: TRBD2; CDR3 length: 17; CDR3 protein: CASSLGLGGRAPYEQYF; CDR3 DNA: TGTGCCAGCAGCCTGGGACTCGGCGGGAGGGCCCCGTACGAGCAGTACTTC
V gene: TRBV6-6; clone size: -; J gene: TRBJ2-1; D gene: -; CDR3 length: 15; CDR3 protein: CASSITSPGHNEQFF; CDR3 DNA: TGTGCCAGCAGTATAACTAGTCCCGGGCACAATGAGCAGTTCTTC
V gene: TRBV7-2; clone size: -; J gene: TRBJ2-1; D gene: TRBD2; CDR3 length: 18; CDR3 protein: CASSLEASGRVTYNEQFF; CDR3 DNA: TGTGCCAGCAGCTTAGAGGCTAGCGGGAGGGTCACCTACAATGAGCAGTTCTTC
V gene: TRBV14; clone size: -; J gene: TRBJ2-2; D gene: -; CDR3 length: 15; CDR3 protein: CASSQGGHYTGELFF; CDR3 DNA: TGTGCCAGCAGCCAAGGTGGACACTACACCGGGGAGCTGTTTTTT
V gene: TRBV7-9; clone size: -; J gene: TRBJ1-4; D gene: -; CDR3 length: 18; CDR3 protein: CASTHREAASATNEKLFF; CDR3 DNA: TGTGCCAGCACCCACCGGGAGGCGGCGTCCGCAACTAATGAAAAACTGTTTTTT
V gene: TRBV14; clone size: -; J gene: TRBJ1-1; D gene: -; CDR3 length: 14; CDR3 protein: CASSLVQKNTEAFF; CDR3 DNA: TGTGCCAGCAGCCTCGTTCAGAAGAACACTGAAGCTTTCTTT
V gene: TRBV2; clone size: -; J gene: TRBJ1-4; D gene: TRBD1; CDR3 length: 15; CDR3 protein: CASSRDRGLTEKLFF; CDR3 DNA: TGTGCCAGCAGTCGAGACAGGGGGCTTACTGAAAAACTGTTTTTT
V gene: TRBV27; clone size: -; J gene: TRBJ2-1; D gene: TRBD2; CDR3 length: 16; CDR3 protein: CASSSSGRASYNEQFF; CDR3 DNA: TGTGCCAGCAGTTCTAGCGGGAGGGCCTCCTACAATGAGCAGTTCTTC
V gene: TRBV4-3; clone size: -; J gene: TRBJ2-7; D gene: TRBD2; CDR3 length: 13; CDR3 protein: CASSQSLAAEQYF; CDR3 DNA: TGCGCCAGCAGCCAATCACTAGCGGCCGAGCAGTACTTC
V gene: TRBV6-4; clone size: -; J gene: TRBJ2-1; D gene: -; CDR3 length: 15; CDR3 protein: CASSVGLPPYNEQFF; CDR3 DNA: TGTGCCAGCAGTGTGGGACTCCCCCCCTACAATGAGCAGTTCTTC
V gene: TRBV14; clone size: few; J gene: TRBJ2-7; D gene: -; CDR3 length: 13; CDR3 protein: CASSRETRLEQYF; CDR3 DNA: TGTGCCAGCAGCCGCGAGACTCGCCTCGAGCAGTACTTC
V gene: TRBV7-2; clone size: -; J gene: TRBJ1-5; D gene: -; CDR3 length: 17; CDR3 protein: CASSLALVGAHNQPQHF; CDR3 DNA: TGTGCCAGCAGCTTAGCGCTGGTGGGGGCGCATAATCAGCCCCAGCATTTT
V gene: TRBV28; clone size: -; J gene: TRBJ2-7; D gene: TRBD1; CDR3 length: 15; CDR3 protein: CASSLLGQESYEQYF; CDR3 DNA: TGTGCCAGCAGTCTTCTGGGACAGGAGTCCTACGAGCAGTACTTC
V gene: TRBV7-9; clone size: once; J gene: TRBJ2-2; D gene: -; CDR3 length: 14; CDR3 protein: CASSLEWQTGELFF; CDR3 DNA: TGTGCCAGCAGCTTAGAATGGCAGACCGGGGAGCTGTTTTTT
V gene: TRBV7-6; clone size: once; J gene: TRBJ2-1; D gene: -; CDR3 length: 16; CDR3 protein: CASSFPGDPSYNEQFF; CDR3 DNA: TGTGCCAGCAGCTTTCCGGGGGACCCCTCCTACAATGAGCAGTTCTTC
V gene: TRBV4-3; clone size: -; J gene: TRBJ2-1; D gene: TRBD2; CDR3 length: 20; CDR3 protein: CASSQLSTSGRAKTYNEQFF; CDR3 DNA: TGCGCCAGCAGCCAACTATCGACTAGCGGGAGGGCCAAAACCTACAATGAGCAGTTCTTC
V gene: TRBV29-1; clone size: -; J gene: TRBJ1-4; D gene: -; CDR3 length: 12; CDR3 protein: CSVGLYGGKLFF; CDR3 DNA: TGCAGCGTTGGGCTATACGGGGGAAAACTGTTTTTT
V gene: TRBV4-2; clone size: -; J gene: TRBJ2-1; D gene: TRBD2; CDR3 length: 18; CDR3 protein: CASSHLTRSGTKRNEQFF; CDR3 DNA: TGTGCCAGCAGCCATCTCACCCGTAGCGGGACGAAAAGGAATGAGCAGTTCTTC
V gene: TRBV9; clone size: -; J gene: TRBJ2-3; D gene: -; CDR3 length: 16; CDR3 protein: CASSPPGGSRADTQYF; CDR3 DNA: TGTGCCAGCAGCCCACCCGGAGGATCTAGAGCCGATACGCAGTATTTT
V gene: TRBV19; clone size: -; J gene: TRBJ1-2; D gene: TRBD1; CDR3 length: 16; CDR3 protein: CASSSGTGGAHYGYTF; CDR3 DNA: TGTGCCAGTAGTTCAGGGACAGGGGGCGCTCACTATGGCTACACCTTC
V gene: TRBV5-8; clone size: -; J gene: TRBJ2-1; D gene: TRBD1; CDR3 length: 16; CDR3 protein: CASRGAGTGGNNEQFF; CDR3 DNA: TGTGCCAGCAGGGGCGCCGGGACAGGGGGCAACAATGAGCAGTTCTTC
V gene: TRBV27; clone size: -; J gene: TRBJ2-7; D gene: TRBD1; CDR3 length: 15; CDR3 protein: CASSSDRVFGYEQYF; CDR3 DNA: TGTGCCAGCAGTTCGGACAGGGTGTTTGGGTACGAGCAGTACTTC
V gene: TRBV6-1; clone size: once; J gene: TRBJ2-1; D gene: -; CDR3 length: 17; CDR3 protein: CASSEVGLNPSYNEQFF; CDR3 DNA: TGTGCCAGCAGTGAAGTGGGGCTAAATCCCTCCTACAATGAGCAGTTCTTC
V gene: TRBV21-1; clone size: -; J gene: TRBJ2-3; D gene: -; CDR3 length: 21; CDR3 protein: CASSGPGTSGRAPPITDTQYF; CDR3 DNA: TGTGCCAGCAGCGGTCCAGGGACTAGCGGGAGGGCGCCTCCTATCACAGATACGCAGTATTTT
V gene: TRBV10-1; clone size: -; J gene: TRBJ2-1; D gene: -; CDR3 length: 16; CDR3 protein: CASSWGTVLDYNEQFF; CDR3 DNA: TGCGCCAGTTCCTGGGGGACTGTTTTGGACTACAATGAGCAGTTCTTC
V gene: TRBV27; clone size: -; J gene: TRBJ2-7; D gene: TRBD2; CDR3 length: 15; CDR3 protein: CASSLASGTSYEQYF; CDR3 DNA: TGTGCCAGCAGTTTAGCGAGCGGGACCTCCTACGAGCAGTACTTC
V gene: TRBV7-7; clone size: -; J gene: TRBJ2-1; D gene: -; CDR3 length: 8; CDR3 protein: CARGRQFF; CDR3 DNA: TGTGCTAGGGGCCGCCAGTTCTTC
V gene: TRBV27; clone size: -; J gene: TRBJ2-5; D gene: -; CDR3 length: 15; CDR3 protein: CASTPRGSLRETQYF; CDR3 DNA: TGTGCCAGCACTCCCCGAGGGTCCCTAAGGGAGACCCAGTACTTC
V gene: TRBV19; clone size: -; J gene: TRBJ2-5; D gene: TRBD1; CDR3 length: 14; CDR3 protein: CASSPRQGEETQYF; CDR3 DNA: TGTGCCAGTAGTCCACGACAGGGCGAGGAGACCCAGTACTTC
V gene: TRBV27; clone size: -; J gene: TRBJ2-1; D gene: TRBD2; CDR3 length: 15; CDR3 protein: CASSRTSIRDNEQFF; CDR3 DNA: TGTGCCAGCAGCCGGACTAGCATAAGGGACAATGAGCAGTTCTTC
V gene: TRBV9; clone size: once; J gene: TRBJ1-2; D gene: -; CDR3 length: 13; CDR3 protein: CASSPEETGGYTF; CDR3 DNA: TGTGCCAGCAGCCCGGAGGAAACCGGCGGCTACACCTTC
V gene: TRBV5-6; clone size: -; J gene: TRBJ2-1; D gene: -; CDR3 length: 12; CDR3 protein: CASSLTSPEQFF; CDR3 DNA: TGTGCCAGCAGCTTGACTTCCCCGGAGCAGTTCTTC
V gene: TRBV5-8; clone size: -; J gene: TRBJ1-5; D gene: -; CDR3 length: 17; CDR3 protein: CASSAHRVSLSNQPQHF; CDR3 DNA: TGTGCCAGCAGCGCACACAGGGTGAGTCTTAGCAATCAGCCCCAGCATTTT
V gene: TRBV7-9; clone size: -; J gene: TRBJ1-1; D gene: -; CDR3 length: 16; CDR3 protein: CASSQMALGRATEAFF; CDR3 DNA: TGTGCCAGCAGCCAGATGGCGTTGGGCAGGGCCACTGAAGCTTTCTTT